A selection of T cell receptor beta chains follows, all from one sample in a study of preoperative IRX-2 immunotherapy in early breast cancer. Assay: immunoSEQ multiplex PCR; the TCRdb copy retains only in-frame clones and omits some. This repertoire shows roughly 26,000 clones, 80% to 90% found once; its top ten account for about 30%. The sample here was tumor tissue, taken after IRX-2 immunotherapy. The receptors shown here come from a human donor with breast cancer. The CDR3 runs from the conserved cysteine through the conserved F or W. The D gene is left open where the match is weak. Some rows mark clone size as missing; the rest say once, few, many or name a class of expanded clone.

DNA	CDR3	size	D	V	J
TGTGCCATCAGTGCGGCTAGCGGTACCTCCTACAATGAGCAGTTCTTC	CAISAASGTSYNEQFF	.	TRBD2	TRBV10-3	TRBJ2-1
TGTGCCAGCAGCTCCAGTGCAACCAGACGTGGCTATGGCTACACCTTC	CASSSSATRRGYGYTF	.	.	TRBV7-9	TRBJ1-2
TGCGCCAGCAGGCCACAGGGTCGGTCTGAAGCTTTCTTT	CASRPQGRSEAFF	.	.	TRBV5-1	TRBJ1-1
TGCGCCAGCAGCCTCATCGTCAATGAGCAGTTCTTC	CASSLIVNEQFF	.	.	TRBV5-1	TRBJ2-1
TGTGCCAGCAGTCGGACAGGGAGGAGGAACATTCAGTACTTC	CASSRTGRRNIQYF	.	TRBD1	TRBV6-5	TRBJ2-4
TGCGCCAGCAGTCAGGACAGGGGGCTTGATGGCTACACCTTC	CASSQDRGLDGYTF	.	TRBD1	TRBV23-1	TRBJ1-2
TGTGCCAGCAGTTTGGGAGGTGTGAGATCCTACAATGAGCAGTTCTTC	CASSLGGVRSYNEQFF	.	.	TRBV27	TRBJ2-1
TGTGCCAGCAACTCAAAAGGACAATTCTCTAGCACAGATACGCAGTATTTT	CASNSKGQFSSTDTQYF	.	.	TRBV9	TRBJ2-3
TGTGCCAGCTCCGGACTTCGTGGGGGATCCTACAATGAGCAGTTCTTC	CASSGLRGGSYNEQFF	.	.	TRBV18	TRBJ2-1
TGTGCCAGCAGCTTAGCAGGACCGCCTAAATGG	CASSLAGPPKW	.	.	TRBV11-2	TRBJ1-6
TGTGCCAGCAGCCGAGACAGGGGCAGTGGCTACACCTTC	CASSRDRGSGYTF	.	TRBD1	TRBV11-2	TRBJ1-2
TGTGCCAGTAGACAGAACACCGGGGAGCTGTTTTTT	CASRQNTGELFF	.	.	TRBV19	TRBJ2-2
TGTGCCAGCAGCTCAAACGCGGGGTGGGTTTTCCAAAACACTGAAGCTTTCTTT	CASSSNAGWVFQNTEAFF	once	.	TRBV11-3	TRBJ1-1
TGTGCCAGCAGCCCGGCTGATCAAGGCTACACCTTC	CASSPADQGYTF	.	.	TRBV11-1	TRBJ1-2
TGCGCCAGCGGACTACTAGCAAGAGAGACCCAGTACTTC	CASGLLARETQYF	.	.	TRBV5-1	TRBJ2-5